The 28 T cell receptor beta chains given below trace back to one sample, sequenced in a study of T cell repertoires in cytomegalovirus infection. TCRdb recomputed calls from the reads with MiXCR, one row per CDR3 protein. The data show approximately 500,000 distinct CDR3 sequences, more than 15% seen once. Sequenced: CD8+ T cells from PBMCs. The receptor source for this set is a human donor in good health (CMV status not recorded). Some clones in this sample may be carry-over from other donors' samples.

This clonotype was found many times. The chain has TRBV29-1 and TRBJ2-5; 8 positions match TRBD2. Germline CDR1 reads SQVTM; CDR2 reads ANQGSEA. The CDR3 is 15 residues long. V was pared by 4 bases and J by 4 bases, with 11 bases of the junction left unmatched. CDR3 nucleotide sequence: TGCAGCGTTGGTCGAGTTAGCGGGACTCGAGAGACCCAGTACTTC. Translation: CSVGRVSGTRETQYF. Full variable domain (missing parts from reference TRBV29-1 and TRBJ2-5): SAVISQKPSRDICQRGTSLTIQCQVDSQVTMMFWYRQQPGQSLTLIATANQGSEATYESGFVIDKFPISRPNLTFSTLTVSNMSPEDSSIYLCSVGRVSGTRETQYFGPGTRLLVL.

In this sample, this clonotype turned up many times. The V gene is TRBV7-8, the J gene TRBJ2-5, with TRBD2 matching over 10 bases. The trim removed 4 bases at V and 5 bases at J, leaving 4 bases unmatched. The CDR3 runs 14 residues. Germline values: CDR1 SGHVS, CDR2 FQNEAQ. The CDR3 protein is CASSSLAGDETQYF. CDR3 nucleotides: TGTGCCAGCAGCTCCCTAGCGGGAGACGAGACCCAGTACTTC.

This clonotype was recorded many times. This chain connects TRBV28 to TRBJ2-1; 7 bases are a match to TRBD2. The V and J ends lost 7 bases and 7 bases, in that order; junction bases with no gene match: 13. CDR1 and CDR2 from the germline V gene are MDHEN and SYDVKM. The CDR3 spans 15 residues. The CDR3 nucleotides are TGTGCCAGCAACCTTCGGGGGGTGGTAGGTAATGAGCAGTTCTTC. Its protein product is CASNLRGVVGNEQFF.

The chain joins TRBV19 to TRBJ2-7; D possibly uses TRBD1 or TRBD2 (6 bases each). With 3 bases removed from V and 7 bases from J, the gap between germline ends came to 16 bases. This CDR3 contains 14 residues. Germline assignment: CDR1 LNHDA and CDR2 SQIVND (reference sequence). For the CDR3, the DNA is TGTGCCAGTAGTATCGGGGGCGGGACAAGAGAGCAGTACTTC. This translates into CASSIGGGTREQYF.

This clonotype appeared many times. The chain uses TRBV7-6 and TRBJ2-3, with D maybe TRBD2 (6 bases). The CDR3 sequence is 15 residues long. Trimming removed 5 bases at V and 5 bases at J, with 17 bases between. Per the germline V gene, CDR1 is SGHVS and CDR2 is FNYEAQ. The CDR3 DNA reads as TGTGCCAGCAGCCCCCGGGACTTTCTTCAAGATACGCAGTATTTT. This codes for CASSPRDFLQDTQYF.

This clonotype occurred a few times. The rearrangement uses TRBV6-4 and TRBJ1-1, with D tentatively TRBD1 (5 bases). V lost 4 bases to trimming and J lost 4 bases, with 16 bases between them. Looked up from germline, CDR1 is MRHNA and CDR2 is SNTAGT. The CDR3 length is 15 residues. CDR3 in amino acids: CASSALVMGRTEAFF. The CDR3, as DNA: TGTGCCAGCAGTGCCCTCGTTATGGGGCGCACTGAAGCTTTCTTT.

This clonotype was counted at least ten times. As DNA, the CDR3 is TGTGCCAGCAGTGACCCAAGCCGAGGAAACACCATATATTTT. Protein: CASSDPSRGNTIYF. The V gene is TRBV12-3 or TRBV12-4, the J gene TRBJ1-3; D unclear. The CDR3 runs to 14 residues. V was cut by 5 bases and J by 4 bases, with 12 bases left in between.

Remarks on this clonotype: This sequence may be a read error, since a much larger clone differs from it by one base. Because it lacks the conserved phenylalanine or tryptophan at the end, this CDR3 is likely a read error. The chain couples TRBV19 to TRBJ2-1; 10 bases are shared with TRBD2. The junction had 23 bases not matched to a gene; V was cut back by 5 bases and J by 4 bases. This CDR3 contains 21 residues. CDR1 and CDR2 from the germline V gene are LNHDA and SQIVND (reference sequence). The CDR3 is CASSLYPPSRPRTSGYNEQFV. DNA for the CDR3: TGTGCCAGTAGTCTTTATCCGCCCAGTCGCCCCAGGACTAGCGGTTACAATGAGCAGTTCGTC.

The chain joins TRBV6-5 to TRBJ1-2; 11 bases align to TRBD1. The CDR3 sequence is 16 residues long. V shed 5 bases, J shed 6 bases, and the junction held 11 bases outside the gene matches. CDR1 is MNHEY and CDR2 is SVGAGI in the germline V gene. CDR3 sequence: CASSPRTGGLLDGYTF. In nucleotides, the CDR3 is TGTGCCAGCAGTCCGCGGACAGGGGGCTTACTAGATGGCTACACCTTC.

This clonotype came up many times. The V gene is TRBV23-1, the J gene TRBJ2-7; D possibly corresponds to TRBD2 (6 bases). TRBV23-1 is annotated as an ORF whose role is uncertain. Between the trimmed V and J ends, which lost 6 bases and 3 bases, there was a span of 21 bases. The CDR3 has 16 residues. The chain's CDR3 is CASRLGWARGIYEQYF. In DNA form, the CDR3 reads TGCGCCAGCAGACTAGGTTGGGCCCGGGGGATCTACGAGCAGTACTTC.

V and J are TRBV7-6 and TRBJ2-1; 12 bases agree with TRBD1. This CDR3 is 14 amino acids long. V shed 11 bases and J 7 bases; nucleotides not matched to a gene: 9. The germline CDR1 and CDR2 sequences are SGHVS and FNYEAQ. This chain's CDR3 is CAVGDRGLRNEQFF. The CDR3 DNA is TGTGCCGTGGGGGACAGGGGGCTTAGAAATGAGCAGTTCTTC.

This clonotype was seen only a few times. The chain links TRBV13 to TRBJ2-7; 7 bases match TRBD1. Germline-derived CDR1 and CDR2 are PRHDT and FYEKMQ (reference sequence). The length of the CDR3 is 17 residues. The junction had 14 bases not matched to a gene; V was cut back by 1 base and J by 5 bases. As DNA, the CDR3 is TGTGCCAGCAGCTTAGTAGCTAACAGGGGTCATTCAAACGAGCAGTACTTC. Residues: CASSLVANRGHSNEQYF.

In this sample, this clonotype turned up many times. CDR3 loop: CASSLRGSKLSNEQFF. CDR3 DNA: TGTGCCAGCAGTTTAAGAGGGTCAAAGCTGTCAAATGAGCAGTTCTTC. This chain joins TRBV28 and TRBJ2-1; D possibly corresponds to TRBD2 (5 bases). Germline V CDR1 and CDR2: MDHEN, SYDVKM. V lost 2 bases and J 7 bases, leaving 18 bases between the germline ends. There are 16 residues in the CDR3.

In its sample, this clonotype was seen many times. V and J are TRBV12-3 or TRBV12-4 and TRBJ1-2, with D hard to call. The CDR3 has 15 residues. V lost 5 bases and J 0 bases, leaving 13 bases between the germline ends. CDR3 region: CASSPRADSNYGYTF. The CDR3 bases are TGTGCCAGCAGTCCAAGGGCGGATTCTAACTATGGCTACACCTTC.

This clonotype was picked up many times. The chain couples TRBV12-3 or TRBV12-4 to TRBJ2-5; TRBD2 matches at 11 bases. The CDR3 totals 15 residues. The trim removed 4 bases at V and 3 bases at J, leaving 4 bases unmatched. The CDR3 protein is CASSSLAGEEETQYF. CDR3 nucleotide sequence: TGTGCCAGCAGTTCACTAGCGGGAGAAGAAGAGACCCAGTACTTC.

In its sample, this clonotype was seen many times. The chain links TRBV5-1 to TRBJ2-1, with D perhaps TRBD2 (7 bases). The CDR3 contains 16 residues. The germline V gene encodes CDR1 SGHRS and CDR2 YFSETQ. V lost 0 bases and J lost 0, with 10 bases in between. Written as DNA, the CDR3 is TGCGCCAGCAGCTTGGAGGGGGGGGCCTCCTACAATGAGCAGTTCTTC. Residues: CASSLEGGASYNEQFF.

The chain has TRBV20-1 and TRBJ2-2, with 8 bases aligning to TRBD1. The V gene's germline CDR1 is DFQATT and CDR2 SNEGSKA (reference sequence). This CDR3 is built from 17 residues. V shed 0 bases and J 5 bases; nucleotides not matched to a gene: 11. In DNA form, the CDR3 reads TGCAGTGCTAGAGATCCTTTGCGGCAGGGGGCGACCGGGGAGCTGTTTTTT. This codes for CSARDPLRQGATGELFF.

About this clonotype itself: This could be a read error, since a much larger clone is one nucleotide away. The genes are TRBV6-1 and TRBJ1-2, with TRBD1 matching over 9 bases. Germline CDR1 MNHNS, CDR2 SASEGT. This CDR3 has 16 residues. Here the CDR3 DNA reads TGTGCCAGCAGCTCCCGGGACAGGGTCGGGATCTATGTCTACACCTTC. Translated: CASSSRDRVGIYVYTF.

This clonotype was counted between two and nine times. CDR3 bases: TGTGCCAGCAGTTCGGCATCGCAGTATTTT. Its protein is CASSSASQYF. The chain employs TRBV28 and TRBJ2-3, with D unclear. V was pared by 4 bases and J by 10 bases, with 6 bases between. This CDR3 is built from 10 residues. Germline V gene sequence: CDR1 MDHEN, CDR2 SYDVKM.

This clonotype was detected ten times or more. The chain joins TRBV28 to TRBJ2-1; D remains unclear. Looked up from germline, CDR1 is MDHEN and CDR2 is SYDVKM. The V end was cut by 2 bases, the J end by 8 bases, with 13 bases between. CDR3 length: 14 amino acids. The CDR3 reads CASSLALRNHEQFF. CDR3 nucleotide sequence: TGTGCCAGCAGTTTAGCTCTAAGGAACCATGAGCAGTTCTTC.

V is TRBV2 and J is TRBJ2-4; 10 nucleotides match TRBD2. Germline loops: CDR1 SNHLY, CDR2 FYNNEI. The trim removed 7 bases at V and 2 bases at J, leaving 14 bases unmatched. The CDR3 is 18 amino acids. The CDR3 nucleotides are TGTGCCAGCATAGTTCCAGCGGGGGGGCAAAGGACCAAAAACATTCAGTACTTC. The encoded protein is CASIVPAGGQRTKNIQYF. Full variable domain (outside the CDR3, taken from reference TRBV2 and TRBJ2-4): EPEVTQTPSHQVTQMGQEVILRCVPISNHLYFYWYRQILGQKVEFLVSFYNNEISEKSEIFDDQFSVERPDGSNFTLKIRSTKLEDSAMYFCASIVPAGGQRTKNIQYFGAGTRLSVL.

This clonotype was recorded at least ten times. The V gene is TRBV12-5, the J gene TRBJ2-1; perhaps TRBD1 as D (6 bases). CDR1 LGHNT and CDR2 FRNRAP come from the germline V gene. The CDR3 loop spans 18 amino acids. The germline V and J ends were trimmed by 1 base and 9 bases, with 25 bases remaining between them. The CDR3 coding sequence is TGTGCTAGTGGTTTGGACCCTCGACAGGATCCTGAGCAGCGTGAGCAGTTCTTC. Translated: CASGLDPRQDPEQREQFF.

This clonotype has at least ten counts. The chain recombines TRBV12-3 or TRBV12-4 with TRBJ2-2; the match to TRBD2 covers 7 bases. The CDR3 sequence is 15 residues long. The V gene end was trimmed by 6 bases and the J gene end by 1 base; junction bases not matched to a gene: 5. CDR3 coding DNA: TGTGCCAGCAGCATTTTAGCGGGGAACACCGGGGAGCTGTTTTTT. Its translation is CASSILAGNTGELFF.

This clonotype occurred many times. The CDR3: CASSPTGAISGNTIYF. The CDR3 DNA reads as TGTGCCAGCAGCCCGACAGGGGCTATCTCTGGAAACACCATATATTTT. The gene calls are TRBV7-2 and TRBJ1-3; 8 positions match TRBD1. CDR3 length equals 16 residues. Germline lookup yields CDR1 SGHTA and CDR2 FQGNSA. J was trimmed by 0 bases and V by 5 bases; bases with no gene match: 6.

This clonotype was seen at least ten times. The rearrangement links TRBV7-6 to TRBJ2-3; D unclear. From germline, CDR1 is SGHVS and CDR2 FNYEAQ. V gave up 5 bases and J gave up 0 bases, with 15 bases separating them. CDR3 size: 16 residues. The CDR3 DNA is TGTGCCAGCAGCCCCGTGGCGGCCCCTAGCACAGATACGCAGTATTTT. Its protein is CASSPVAAPSTDTQYF.

This clonotype was found many times. The chain is built from TRBV6-6 and TRBJ1-6; no reliable D call. V lost 8 bases and J lost 7, with 9 bases in between. The CDR3 has 12 residues. Looked up from germline, CDR1 is MNHNY and CDR2 is SVGAGI (reference sequence). CDR3 DNA sequence: TGTGCCAGCGTCTCGAGGAATTCACCCCTCCACTTT. This sequence encodes CASVSRNSPLHF.

This clonotype was seen ten or more times. The rearrangement joins TRBV2 to TRBJ2-7; D unclear. Looked up from germline, CDR1 is SNHLY and CDR2 is FYNNEI. The CDR3 covers 13 residues. Trimming took 6 bases from V and 2 from J, leaving 11 bases between them. The CDR3, as DNA: TGTGCCAGCAGGAACCGGCAGACCTACGAGCAGTACTTC. It specifies CASRNRQTYEQYF.

In this sample, this clonotype turned up many times. The chain joins TRBV10-3 to TRBJ1-1, with D uncertain. The germline V and J ends were trimmed by 9 bases and 1 base, with 18 bases remaining between them. Germline lookup yields CDR1 ENHRY and CDR2 SYGVKD. CDR3 length: 15 residues. CDR3 DNA: TGTGCCATTAACGAGGGCCCAGGAGAGAACACTGAAGCTTTCTTT. Its translation is CAINEGPGENTEAFF.